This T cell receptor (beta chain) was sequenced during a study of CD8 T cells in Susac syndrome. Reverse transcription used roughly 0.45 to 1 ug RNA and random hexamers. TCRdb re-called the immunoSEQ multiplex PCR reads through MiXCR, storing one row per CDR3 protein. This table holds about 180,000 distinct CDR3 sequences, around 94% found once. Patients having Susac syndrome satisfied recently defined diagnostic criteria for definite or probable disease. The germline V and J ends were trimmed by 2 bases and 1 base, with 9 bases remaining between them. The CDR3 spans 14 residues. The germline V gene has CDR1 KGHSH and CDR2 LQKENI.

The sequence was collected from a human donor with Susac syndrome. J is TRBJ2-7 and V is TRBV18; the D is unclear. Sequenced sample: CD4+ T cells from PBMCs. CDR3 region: CASSPNFDSYEQYF. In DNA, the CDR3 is TGTGCCAGCTCACCAAATTTCGATTCCTACGAGCAGTACTTC.